This T cell receptor (beta chain) was retrieved from a study of T-cell reconstitution after alpha-beta-depleted transplantation in children. This clonotype has a handful of counts. Unique molecular identifiers were used to barcode this TCRbeta library. MiXCR, applied by TCRdb to the PCR reads, yields one record per CDR3 protein. The sample has over 400,000 distinct CDR3 sequences, roughly an eighth seen once; the top ten hold about 6%. V was clipped by 7 bases and J by 1 base, with 10 bases between them. This CDR3 spans 13 amino acids. Germline V gives CDR1 MNHNY, CDR2 SVGAGI (reference sequence). V usage is TRBV6-6 and J usage is TRBJ2-5; D is possibly TRBD1 (6 bases). This clonotype originated in a human donor who donated a stem cell graft to a child with combined immunodeficiency. This specimen consisted of PBMCs from the stem cell graft donor, obtained from the stem cell graft. CDR3 loop: CASNIQGQETQYF. The CDR3 nucleotides are TGTGCCAGCAACATACAGGGCCAAGAGACCCAGTACTTC.